This T cell receptor (beta chain) stems from a study of T cell responses to AZD1222 COVID-19 vaccine. Study at large: The study pooled second doses at about 4 or about 12 weeks.

V was shortened by 4 bases and J by 3 bases, with 5 bases between the two germline ends. The CDR3 is 11 amino acids. The germline gives CDR1 SGHRS, CDR2 YFSETQ. This clone was counted a single time. Only in-frame clones appear in the TCRdb table, and some are missing; sequencing was by immunoSEQ multiplex PCR. The repertoire holds around 71,000 clones, with about 84% as singletons. J is TRBJ2-7 and V is TRBV5-1; TRBD2 is a possible D gene (5 bases). This TCR was recovered from an adult in good health. Sequenced here: peripheral blood, sampled on day 0 of AZD1222 vaccination. CDR3 coding DNA: TGCGCCAGCAGCGAGGGCTACGAGCAGTACTTC. This codes for CASSEGYEQYF. Together with reference TRBV5-1 and TRBJ2-7, the CDR3 gives the full variable domain: KAGVTQTPRYLIKTRGQQVTLSCSPISGHRSVSWYQQTPGQGLQFLFEYFSETQRNKGNFPGRFSGRQFSNSRSEMNVSTLELGDSALYLCASSEGYEQYFGPGTRLTVT.